Listed below are T cell receptor beta chains from one sample, sequenced in a study of blood T cell repertoires in COVID-19. The table came from immunoSEQ multiplex PCR; TCRdb's copy has only in-frame clones and leaves some out. Among roughly 66,000 clones listed, approximately 79% were seen once. Sequences were obtained from peripheral blood. These receptors originate from a man in his sixties with acute or convalescent COVID-19. CDR3s include the opening cysteine and the closing phenylalanine or tryptophan. Each record gives: clone size, V gene, D gene, J gene, CDR3 protein, CDR3 DNA. A D gene is named only where the DNA matches it firmly. Only part of the rows carry a size: once, few, many, or a class if the clone is expanded.

-,TRBV10-3,TRBD1,TRBJ2-1,CAISESRGLYNEQFF,TGTGCCATCAGTGAGTCCAGGGGGTTATACAATGAGCAGTTCTTC
-,TRBV18,TRBD2,TRBJ2-5,CASSLREVQETQYF,TGTGCCAGCTCACTACGGGAGGTTCAAGAGACCCAGTACTTC
-,TRBV5-1,TRBD1,TRBJ1-4,CASRVTGTGDEKLFF,TGCGCCAGCAGAGTCACCGGGACAGGGGATGAAAAACTGTTTTTT
few,TRBV3-1/TRBV3-2,-,TRBJ1-2,CASLGGARDYGYTF,TGTGCCAGCCTCGGCGGGGCAAGGGACTATGGCTACACCTTC
-,TRBV4-2,TRBD2,TRBJ2-3,CASSQSGVSTDTQYF,TGTGCCAGCAGCCAAAGCGGGGTGAGCACAGATACGCAGTATTTT
-,TRBV21-1,-,TRBJ2-5,CASSGRRDPGGETQYF,TGTGCCAGCAGCGGAAGGAGGGACCCGGGGGGAGAGACCCAGTACTTC
-,TRBV6-2/TRBV6-3,TRBD1,TRBJ2-7,CASSFAGTGMSYEQYF,TGTGCCAGCAGCTTCGCCGGGACAGGGATGTCCTACGAGCAGTACTTC
-,TRBV7-2,TRBD1,TRBJ1-1,CASSTRTGAEAFF,TGTGCCAGCAGCACCCGGACAGGGGCAGAAGCTTTCTTT
-,TRBV29-1,TRBD1,TRBJ2-3,CSARGTADTQYF,TGCAGCGCCAGGGGGACCGCAGATACGCAGTATTTT
-,TRBV9,-,TRBJ1-2,CASSPLLWGGYGYTF,TGTGCCAGCAGCCCGCTGTTGTGGGGGGGCTATGGCTACACCTTC
once,TRBV11-3,-,TRBJ1-1,CASSLDLEGKAFF,TGTGCCAGCAGCTTAGATTTGGAGGGTAAAGCTTTCTTT
-,TRBV7-2,-,TRBJ1-4,CASSLEGGLREKLFF,TGTGCCAGCAGCTTAGAAGGCGGGCTAAGGGAAAAACTGTTTTTT
-,TRBV5-8,-,TRBJ1-5,CASSLARGQPQHF,TGTGCCAGCAGCTTGGCCCGGGGTCAGCCCCAGCATTTT
-,TRBV7-2,-,TRBJ1-2,CASGKLDGNMRGYTF,TGTGCCAGCGGCAAACTAGACGGGAATATGAGGGGCTACACCTTC
-,TRBV6-5,TRBD1,TRBJ2-7,CASSLPGTGFYEQYF,TGTGCCAGCAGCCTCCCTGGGACAGGCTTTTACGAGCAGTACTTC
-,TRBV6-5,-,TRBJ1-6,CASSYLGRGNSPLHF,TGTGCCAGCAGTTACCTCGGCAGGGGAAATTCACCCCTCCACTTT
-,TRBV6-2/TRBV6-3,TRBD2,TRBJ2-4,CASSTGGYIQYF,TGTGCCAGCAGTACCGGGGGGTACATTCAGTACTTC
-,TRBV3-1/TRBV3-2,-,TRBJ1-1,CASSPRDTEAFF,TGTGCCAGCAGCCCGCGGGACACTGAAGCTTTCTTT
few,TRBV4-2,-,TRBJ1-1,CASSQEWPNTEAFF,TGTGCCAGCAGCCAAGAGTGGCCGAACACTGAAGCTTTCTTT
-,TRBV7-9,-,TRBJ1-6,CASSGGLTPSPLHF,TGTGCCAGCAGCGGGGGACTTACTCCTTCACCCCTCCACTTT
-,TRBV9,TRBD1,TRBJ2-2,CASTQTGGSNTGELFF,TGTGCCAGCACCCAAACAGGGGGATCGAACACCGGGGAGCTGTTTTTT
-,TRBV5-1,-,TRBJ1-1,CASSLRRDAEAFF,TGCGCCAGCAGCTTGAGGAGGGATGCTGAAGCTTTCTTT
-,TRBV5-6,-,TRBJ1-5,CASSLLNQPQHF,TGTGCCAGCAGCTTGCTCAATCAGCCCCAGCATTTT
-,TRBV7-2,-,TRBJ2-5,CASSLVLNQETQYF,TGTGCCAGCAGCTTAGTACTAAATCAAGAGACCCAGTACTTC
-,TRBV3-1/TRBV3-2,TRBD1,TRBJ1-2,CASSPPGTGAYYGYTF,TGTGCCAGCAGCCCGCCTGGGACAGGCGCCTACTATGGCTACACCTTC
-,TRBV12-5,TRBD1,TRBJ2-7,CASGLVNRGLYLGSYEQYF,TGTGCTAGTGGTTTGGTTAACAGGGGGCTTTACCTTGGCTCCTACGAGCAGTACTTC
-,TRBV7-2,TRBD1,TRBJ1-2,CASSPSGQLISF,TGTGCCAGCAGCCCGTCGGGACAGTTGATCTCCTTC
-,TRBV18,TRBD1,TRBJ2-2,CASSSGTGSVGELFF,TGTGCCAGCTCGTCCGGGACAGGGAGTGTCGGGGAGCTGTTTTTT
-,TRBV5-4,TRBD1,TRBJ1-2,CASTPGGTLVWGGYTF,TGTGCCAGCACCCCAGGGGGAACTTTGGTTTGGGGTGGCTACACCTTC
-,TRBV5-5,-,TRBJ2-1,CASSPEGQTRYNEQFF,TGTGCCAGCAGCCCGGAGGGACAGACCCGCTACAATGAGCAGTTCTTC
-,TRBV5-1,-,TRBJ2-7,CASSLFAGYEQYF,TGCGCCAGCAGCTTGTTCGCAGGCTACGAGCAGTACTTC
-,TRBV3-1/TRBV3-2,TRBD2,TRBJ2-2,CASSQGLARELFF,TGTGCCAGCAGCCAGGGACTAGCGAGGGAGCTGTTTTTT
-,TRBV5-5,TRBD1,TRBJ1-2,CASSNTGAGYGYTF,TGTGCCAGCAGCAACACAGGGGCCGGCTATGGCTACACCTTC
-,TRBV18,TRBD2,TRBJ2-2,CASSPRAGAKNTGELFF,TGTGCCAGCTCACCAAGAGCGGGGGCGAAGAACACCGGGGAGCTGTTTTTT
-,TRBV27,-,TRBJ1-2,CASSPWGRAPLYGYTF,TGTGCCAGCAGTCCCTGGGGCAGGGCACCACTCTATGGCTACACCTTC
-,TRBV5-6,-,TRBJ1-1,CASSLLLNTEAFF,TGTGCCAGCAGCTTGCTACTGAACACTGAAGCTTTCTTT
few,TRBV7-2,-,TRBJ1-1,CASSFAGNTEAFF,TGTGCCAGCAGCTTTGCGGGGAACACTGAAGCTTTCTTT
-,TRBV19,-,TRBJ1-4,CALASGPGEKLFF,TGTGCCCTAGCGTCAGGGCCGGGTGAAAAACTGTTTTTT
-,TRBV7-8,-,TRBJ1-3,CASSLTLESSGNTIYF,TGTGCCAGCAGCCTGACTCTTGAGAGCTCTGGAAACACCATATATTTT
-,TRBV18,-,TRBJ1-3,CASSPYQVSSSGNTIYF,TGTGCCAGCTCACCATATCAGGTTTCAAGCTCTGGAAACACCATATATTTT
-,TRBV4-1,-,TRBJ2-5,CASSPSLQGGETQYF,TGCGCCAGCAGCCCTTCCCTCCAGGGTGGAGAGACCCAGTACTTC
-,TRBV11-2,-,TRBJ1-4,CASSLSVGQTNEKLFF,TGTGCCAGCAGTTTAAGTGTGGGGCAGACGAATGAAAAACTGTTTTTT
-,TRBV4-3,-,TRBJ1-1,CASSQDRQGNAEAFF,TGCGCCAGCAGCCAAGATCGGCAGGGGAACGCTGAAGCTTTCTTT
once,TRBV7-2,-,TRBJ1-2,CASSPTIARGANGYTF,TGTGCCAGCAGCCCTACCATAGCCCGGGGGGCGAATGGCTACACCTTC
-,TRBV7-2,-,TRBJ2-7,CASSLGALPDEQYF,TGTGCCAGCAGCTTAGGGGCTCTTCCTGACGAGCAGTACTTC
-,TRBV21-1,-,TRBJ1-3,CASSKEGWGQGQGNTIYF,TGTGCCAGCAGCAAAGAAGGCTGGGGGCAGGGGCAAGGAAACACCATATATTTT
few,TRBV5-6,-,TRBJ2-1,CASSLGQREQFF,TGTGCCAGCAGCTTGGGACAGCGTGAGCAGTTCTTC
-,TRBV6-5,-,TRBJ1-2,CASSYEGVDGYTF,TGTGCCAGCAGTTACGAGGGGGTTGATGGCTACACCTTC
-,TRBV25-1,-,TRBJ2-5,CASSDPLPGLEETQYF,TGTGCCAGCAGTGACCCGCTGCCAGGGTTGGAGGAGACCCAGTACTTC
-,TRBV12-3/TRBV12-4,TRBD2,TRBJ2-3,CASSLGLAGGHPF,TGTGCCAGCAGTTTAGGCCTAGCGGGGGGCCACCCCTTT
-,TRBV7-2,-,TRBJ2-5,CASSKEVYQETQYF,TGTGCCAGCAGCAAAGAGGTTTACCAAGAGACCCAGTACTTC
-,TRBV7-9,TRBD1,TRBJ1-1,CASSPGQGNTEAFF,TGTGCCAGCAGCCCAGGACAGGGGAACACTGAAGCTTTCTTT
-,TRBV5-1,TRBD1,TRBJ1-6,CASSTGQGKINSPLHF,TGCGCCAGCAGCACCGGACAGGGGAAGATTAATTCACCCCTCCACTTT
-,TRBV4-1,TRBD1,TRBJ1-4,CASSQSPRRGQGNEKLFF,TGCGCCAGCAGCCAAAGCCCGAGGCGGGGACAGGGAAATGAAAAACTGTTTTTT
-,TRBV5-1,TRBD1,TRBJ2-2,CASTRQTGVTGELFF,TGCGCCAGCACCCGACAGACAGGGGTCACCGGGGAGCTGTTTTTT